The T cell receptor beta chain under discussion was sequenced for a study of T cell repertoires in cytomegalovirus infection. In the study overall: It was the public TCR beta signatures that indicated both CMV infection and matching HLA type.

TCRdb recomputed calls from the reads with MiXCR, one row per CDR3 protein. The repertoire consists of some 400,000 distinct CDR3 sequences, with about a sixth occurring once and the leading ten covering 8.5% to 10%. Only a few counts were recorded for this clonotype. Its cognate antigen is unknown. Germline CDR1 and CDR2: MDHEN and SYDVKM. The CDR3 length is 20 residues. V was cut by 3 bases and J by 1 base, with 27 bases left in between. Findings of the study overall: Pooled public TCR beta family frequency picked out CMV carriers with the relevant HLA. In two of eight donors, the top clonotype was HLA-C-restricted CMV-specific.

The sample was PBMCs. V usage is TRBV28 and J usage is TRBJ2-5, with D perhaps TRBD2 (6 bases). The receptor was isolated from a human donor in good health (CMV status not recorded). Some clones in this sample may be carry-over from other donors' samples. The CDR3, as DNA: TGTGCCAGCAGTTTGGGCGGGGCGGTCCAGGCCGGGGAATCCCAAGAGACCCAGTACTTC. Encoded protein: CASSLGGAVQAGESQETQYF.